This TCR beta chain came from a study of blood T cell repertoires in COVID-19. In the study overall: The United States, Italy and Spain provided the acute and convalescent COVID-19 samples. The analysed material was cDNA or gDNA that came from T cells, B-cell-depleted T cells, or PBMCs.

As originally analysed: Nucleated cell number was recorded as an estimate derived from reference gene primer amplification. Clones were read by immunoSEQ multiplex PCR, and TCRdb kept only the in-frame ones, dropping some. V and J calls and clone size are given by that table; D and trimming were obtained from the DNA. Here the sample spans over 75,000 clones, 80% being singletons. After removal of 3 bases from V and 0 bases from J, the junction contained 7 bases not matched to a gene. From germline, CDR1 is LGHDT and CDR2 YNNKEL (reference sequence). The CDR3 runs to 18 residues. This TCR derives from a human donor in a cohort sampled during active COVID-19. Sequenced sample: peripheral blood. The chain couples TRBV3-1 (or the pseudogene TRBV3-2) to TRBJ1-6; 8 bases line up with TRBD1. The CDR3 sequence is CASSHDRGRSSYNSPLHF. CDR3 coding DNA: TGTGCCAGCAGCCATGACAGGGGTAGGAGCTCCTATAATTCACCCCTCCACTTT.